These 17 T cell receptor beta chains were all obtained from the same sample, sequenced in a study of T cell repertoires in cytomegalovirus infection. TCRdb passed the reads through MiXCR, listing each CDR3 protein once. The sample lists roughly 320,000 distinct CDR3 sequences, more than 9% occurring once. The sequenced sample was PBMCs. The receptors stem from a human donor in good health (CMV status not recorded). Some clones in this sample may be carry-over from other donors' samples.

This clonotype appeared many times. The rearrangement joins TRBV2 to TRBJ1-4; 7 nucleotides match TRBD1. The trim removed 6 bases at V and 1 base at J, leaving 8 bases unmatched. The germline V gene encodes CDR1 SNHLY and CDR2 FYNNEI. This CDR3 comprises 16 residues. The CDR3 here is CASSPDRVGTNEKLFF. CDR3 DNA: TGTGCCAGCAGCCCCGACAGGGTTGGAACTAATGAAAAACTGTTTTTT.

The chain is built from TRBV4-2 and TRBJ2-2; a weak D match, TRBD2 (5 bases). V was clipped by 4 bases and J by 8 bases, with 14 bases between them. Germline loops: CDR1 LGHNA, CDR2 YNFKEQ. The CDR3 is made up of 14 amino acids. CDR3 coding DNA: TGTGCCAGCAGCCCTAGCCGACTGCGGGGGGAGCTGTTTTTT. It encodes CASSPSRLRGELFF.

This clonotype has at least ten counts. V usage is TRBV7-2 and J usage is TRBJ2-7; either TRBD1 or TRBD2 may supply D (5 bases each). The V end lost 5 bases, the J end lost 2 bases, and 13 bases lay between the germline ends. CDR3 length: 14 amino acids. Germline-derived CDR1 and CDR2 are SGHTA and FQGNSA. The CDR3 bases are TGTGCCAGCAGCCCCCGGGACGGCCCCTACGAGCAGTACTTC. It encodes CASSPRDGPYEQYF. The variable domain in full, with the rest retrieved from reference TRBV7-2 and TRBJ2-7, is GAGVSQSPSNKVTEKGKDVELRCDPISGHTALYWYRQSLGQGLEFLIYFQGNSAPDKSGLPSDRFSAERTGGSVSTLTIQRTQQEDSAVYLCASSPRDGPYEQYFGPGTRLTVT.

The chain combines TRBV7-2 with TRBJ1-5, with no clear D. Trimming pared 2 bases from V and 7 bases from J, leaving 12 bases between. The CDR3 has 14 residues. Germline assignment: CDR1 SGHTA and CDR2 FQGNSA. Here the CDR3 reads CASSLKTTVQPQHF. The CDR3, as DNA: TGTGCCAGCAGCTTAAAGACCACAGTACAGCCCCAGCATTTT.

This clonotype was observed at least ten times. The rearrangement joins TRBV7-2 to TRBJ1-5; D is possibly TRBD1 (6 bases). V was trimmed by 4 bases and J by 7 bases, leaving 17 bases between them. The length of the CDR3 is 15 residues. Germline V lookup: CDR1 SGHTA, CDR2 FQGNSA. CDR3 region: CASSSHGGGGQPQHF. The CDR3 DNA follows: TGTGCCAGCAGCTCCCATGGCGGGGGCGGGCAGCCCCAGCATTTT.

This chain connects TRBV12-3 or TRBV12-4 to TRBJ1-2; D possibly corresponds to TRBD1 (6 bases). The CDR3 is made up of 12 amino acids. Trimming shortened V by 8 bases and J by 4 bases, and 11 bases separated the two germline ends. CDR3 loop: CASQGPGYGYTF. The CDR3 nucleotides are TGTGCCAGCCAGGGGCCTGGCTATGGCTACACCTTC.

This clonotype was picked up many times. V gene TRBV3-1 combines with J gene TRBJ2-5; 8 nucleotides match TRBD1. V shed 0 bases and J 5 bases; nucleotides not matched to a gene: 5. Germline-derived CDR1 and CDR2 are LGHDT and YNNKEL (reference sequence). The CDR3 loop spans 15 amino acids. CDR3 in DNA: TGTGCCAGCAGCCAAGAGCGGACAGGGTGGGAGACCCAGTACTTC. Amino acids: CASSQERTGWETQYF.

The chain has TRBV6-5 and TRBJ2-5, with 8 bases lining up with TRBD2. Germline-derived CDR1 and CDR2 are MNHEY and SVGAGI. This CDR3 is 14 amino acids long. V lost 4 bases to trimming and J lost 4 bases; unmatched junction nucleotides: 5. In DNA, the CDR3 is TGTGCCAGCAGTTCCAGCGGGAGAATAGAGACCCAGTACTTC. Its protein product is CASSSSGRIETQYF.

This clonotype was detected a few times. CDR3 region: CSARDLRQGANYGYTF. In DNA, the CDR3 is TGCAGTGCTAGAGATCTGAGGCAGGGCGCTAACTATGGCTACACCTTC. The chain links TRBV20-1 to TRBJ1-2; possibly TRBD1 for D (5 bases). Trimming stripped 0 bases from V and 0 bases from J, with 14 bases between. The CDR3 totals 16 residues. Germline values: CDR1 DFQATT, CDR2 SNEGSKA (reference sequence).

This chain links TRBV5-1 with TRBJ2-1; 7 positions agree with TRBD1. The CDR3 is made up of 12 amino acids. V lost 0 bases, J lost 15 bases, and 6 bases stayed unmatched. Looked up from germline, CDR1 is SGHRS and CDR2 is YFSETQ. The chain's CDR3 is CASSLDSGDRFF. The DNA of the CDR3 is TGCGCCAGCAGCTTGGACAGTGGGGACAGGTTCTTC.

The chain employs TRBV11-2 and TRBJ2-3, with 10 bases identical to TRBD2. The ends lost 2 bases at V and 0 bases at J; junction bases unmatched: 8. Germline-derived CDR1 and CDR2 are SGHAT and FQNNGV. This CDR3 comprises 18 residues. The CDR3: CASSLTSLLAGSTDTQYF. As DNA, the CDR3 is TGTGCCAGCAGCTTAACCTCGTTACTAGCGGGGAGCACAGATACGCAGTATTTT. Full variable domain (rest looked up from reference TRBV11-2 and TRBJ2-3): EAGVAQSPRYKIIEKRQSVAFWCNPISGHATLYWYQQILGQGPKLLIQFQNNGVVDDSQLPKDRFSAERLKGVDSTLKIQPAKLEDSAVYLCASSLTSLLAGSTDTQYFGPGTRLTVL.

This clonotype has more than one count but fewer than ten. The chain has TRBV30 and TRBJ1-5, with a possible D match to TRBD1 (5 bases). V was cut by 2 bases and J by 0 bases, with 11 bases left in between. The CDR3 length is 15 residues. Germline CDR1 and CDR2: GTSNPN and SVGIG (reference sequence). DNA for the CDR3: TGTGCCTGGAGTCGGGGGGTCTATAGCAATCAGCCCCAGCATTTT. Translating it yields CAWSRGVYSNQPQHF.

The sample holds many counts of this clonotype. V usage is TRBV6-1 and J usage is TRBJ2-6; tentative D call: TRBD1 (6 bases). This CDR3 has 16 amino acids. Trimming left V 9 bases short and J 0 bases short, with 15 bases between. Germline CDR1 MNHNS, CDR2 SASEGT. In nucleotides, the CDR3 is TGTGCCAGTTATCAGGGGTCGAACTCTGGGGCCAACGTCCTGACTTTC. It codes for CASYQGSNSGANVLTF.

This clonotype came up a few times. The CDR3 region has the DNA TGCAGCGTTCTAGGGGTAGTGGGGTCTGGGGCCAACGTCCTGACTTTC. Its translation: CSVLGVVGSGANVLTF. The V and J genes are TRBV29-1 and TRBJ2-6, with D possibly being TRBD1 (5 bases). The CDR3 loop spans 16 amino acids. Germline V gives CDR1 SQVTM, CDR2 ANQGSEA. Trimming shortened V by 5 bases and J by 1 base, and 15 bases separated the two germline ends. Full variable domain (remainder filled in from reference TRBV29-1 and TRBJ2-6): SAVISQKPSRDICQRGTSLTIQCQVDSQVTMMFWYRQQPGQSLTLIATANQGSEATYESGFVIDKFPISRPNLTFSTLTVSNMSPEDSSIYLCSVLGVVGSGANVLTFGAGSRLTVL.

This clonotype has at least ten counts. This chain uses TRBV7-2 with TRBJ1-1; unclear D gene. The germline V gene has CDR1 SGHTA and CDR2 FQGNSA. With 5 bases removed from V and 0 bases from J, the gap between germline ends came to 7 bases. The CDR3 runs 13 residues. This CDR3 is CASSPYLNTEAFF. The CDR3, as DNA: TGTGCCAGCAGCCCCTACCTGAACACTGAAGCTTTCTTT.

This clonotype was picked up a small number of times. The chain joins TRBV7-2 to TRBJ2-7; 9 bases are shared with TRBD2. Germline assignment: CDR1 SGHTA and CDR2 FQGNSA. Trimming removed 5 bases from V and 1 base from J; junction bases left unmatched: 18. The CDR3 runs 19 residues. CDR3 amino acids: CASSHLLLRGGARSYEQYF. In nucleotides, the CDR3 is TGTGCCAGCAGCCACCTCCTCTTGCGCGGGGGGGCCCGATCCTACGAGCAGTACTTC.

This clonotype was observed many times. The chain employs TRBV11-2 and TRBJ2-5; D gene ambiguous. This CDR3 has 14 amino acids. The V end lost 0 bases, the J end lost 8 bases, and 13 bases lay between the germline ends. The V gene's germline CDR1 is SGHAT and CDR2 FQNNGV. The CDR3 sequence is CASSLDGGWGTQYF. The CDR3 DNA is TGTGCCAGCAGCTTAGATGGCGGATGGGGAACCCAGTACTTC.